The clone carrying this T cell receptor beta chain was seen only a few times. This could be a read error, since a much larger clone is one nucleotide away. This entry is derived from a study of spatial heterogeneity in lung cancer. Study at large: Untreated early-stage non-small cell lung cancer patients, some 70 in total, were the donors. Follow-up PBMC specimens underwent sequencing when available; their median timing was around 24 months after resection.

The time point denotes: blood at routine non-recurrence follow-up after resection. Tumor, nontumor lung or frozen PBMC supplied whole RNA that was sequenced unsorted. Each CDR3 protein gets one entry after TCRdb re-called the 5' RACE reads with MiXCR. The sample records more than 75,000 distinct CDR3 sequences, roughly a fifth being singletons. This CDR3 is 15 amino acids long. J lost 4 bases, V lost 1 base, and 4 bases had no gene match. Germline loops: CDR1 MGHRA, CDR2 YSYEKL. This TCR was recovered from a male donor with early-stage non-small cell lung cancer. The material was PBMCs, obtained at follow-up. The chain employs TRBV4-1 and TRBJ2-7; 10 bases line up with TRBD2. The CDR3 region is CASSQGASGSYEQYF. In DNA, the CDR3 is TGCGCCAGCAGCCAAGGGGCTAGCGGGAGTTACGAGCAGTACTTC.